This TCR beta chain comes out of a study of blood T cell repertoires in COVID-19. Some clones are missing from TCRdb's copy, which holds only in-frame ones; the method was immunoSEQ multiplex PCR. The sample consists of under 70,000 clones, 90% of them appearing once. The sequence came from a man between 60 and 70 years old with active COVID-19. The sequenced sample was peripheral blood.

Here the CDR3 DNA reads TGTGCCAGCAGTTCTTCATGGGACAGCCGGAACGAGCAGTACTTC. Protein product: CASSSSWDSRNEQYF. The chain couples TRBV27 to TRBJ2-7, with TRBD1 matching over 7 bases. This CDR3 is 15 amino acids long. After removal of 4 bases from V and 5 bases from J, the junction contained 11 bases not matched to a gene. The germline V gene has CDR1 MNHEY and CDR2 SMNVEV (reference sequence).